This TCR beta chain was sequenced for a study of regulatory T cells in long-lasting Graves disease. General study points: More public clonotypes were shared by persistent patients (fewer than 3,000) than by new patients (roughly 1,000).

The CDR3 spans 14 residues. The germline V gene has CDR1 SGHDN and CDR2 FVKESK. V was cut by 0 bases and J by 2 bases, with 6 bases left in between. This clonotype was observed a handful of times. Its antigen is as yet unknown. The TCR beta library used iRepertoire HTBI primers with Arm-PCR amplification of CDR3. TCRdb itself ran the multiplex PCR reads through MiXCR, one entry per CDR3 protein. The sample records more than 450,000 distinct CDR3 sequences, 15% to 20% being singletons. Specified time point: newly diagnosed GD, antithyroid drugs for less than 3 months. Generation of the TCR library employed RNA extracted from PBMCs. These data were also filed under a second study, of T cells in Graves' hyperthyroidism and ophthalmopathy. That work contributes: Peripheral blood also featured most of the thyroid clonotypes expanded above 0.001. Onset of ophthalmopathy came a median roughly 6.9 months after the model predicted it.

The chain carries TRBV14 and TRBJ2-3, with no clear D. The clonotype was recovered from a man aged 40-49 years with Graves disease. This sample comprised peripheral blood mononuclear cells (PBMCs), obtained at new diagnosis, from a patient treated with antithyroid drugs. CDR3 region: CASSQDRTTDTQYF. The CDR3 DNA sequence: TGTGCCAGCAGCCAAGATAGAACCACAGATACGCAGTATTTT.